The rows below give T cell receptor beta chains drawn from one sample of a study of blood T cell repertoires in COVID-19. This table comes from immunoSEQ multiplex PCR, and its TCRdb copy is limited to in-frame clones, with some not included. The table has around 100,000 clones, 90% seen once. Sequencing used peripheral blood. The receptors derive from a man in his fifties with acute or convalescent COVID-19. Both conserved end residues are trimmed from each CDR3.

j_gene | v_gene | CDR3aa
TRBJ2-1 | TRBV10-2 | ASTRQGAREQF
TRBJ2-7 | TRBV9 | ASSKTSGTPYEQY
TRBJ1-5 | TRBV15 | ATSISGGQPQH
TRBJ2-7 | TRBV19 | ASSIRQGRNNEQY
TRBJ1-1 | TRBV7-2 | ASSLLSEAF
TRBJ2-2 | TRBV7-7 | ASSLARGGTGELF
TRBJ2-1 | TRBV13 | ASSLAWLSERDPRDNEQF
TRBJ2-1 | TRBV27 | ASSSLDSLRF
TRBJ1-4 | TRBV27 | ASSLKTGGVANEKLF
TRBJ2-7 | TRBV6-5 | ASSYTGENEQY
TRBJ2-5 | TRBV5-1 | ASSLPTGEETQY
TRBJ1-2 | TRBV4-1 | ASSLTPGQGSYGYT
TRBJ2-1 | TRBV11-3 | ASSKRELNFYNEQF
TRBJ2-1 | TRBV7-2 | ASSLGGASYNEQF
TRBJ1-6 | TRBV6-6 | ASGVREDNSPLH
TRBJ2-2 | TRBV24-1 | ATEAADRANTGELF
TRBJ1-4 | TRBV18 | ASSQGVRREKLF
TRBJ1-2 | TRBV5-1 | ASSQGQASYGYT
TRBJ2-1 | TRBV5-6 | ASSSGIGLAGGSEQF
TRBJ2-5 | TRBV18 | ASSDFQETQY
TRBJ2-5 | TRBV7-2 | ASSRRRGGRQETQY
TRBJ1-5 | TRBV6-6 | ASSYRDRGNQPQH
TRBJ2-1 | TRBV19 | ASMPGLAGTYNEQF
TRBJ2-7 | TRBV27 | ASSLSRTGGYEQY
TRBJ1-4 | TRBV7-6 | ASSSRGANEKLF
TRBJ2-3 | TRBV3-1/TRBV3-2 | ASSRRTSGSTDTQY
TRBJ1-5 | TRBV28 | ASSPWTGVAQPQH
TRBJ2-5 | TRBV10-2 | ASSDTYGTQY
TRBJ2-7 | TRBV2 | ASSERRTYSYEQY
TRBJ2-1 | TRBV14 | ASSQSGGRTQNEQF
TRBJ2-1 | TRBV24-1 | ATSDFGERTGEVQF
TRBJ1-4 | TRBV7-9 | ASTTMTGEKLF
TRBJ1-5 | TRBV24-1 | ATSREGNQPQH
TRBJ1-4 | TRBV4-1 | ASSQDSGRALNEKLF
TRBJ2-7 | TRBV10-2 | ASREWTSGSSGEQY
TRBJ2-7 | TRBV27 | ASSLSAGYYYEQY
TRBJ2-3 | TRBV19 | ASSIGQATDTQY
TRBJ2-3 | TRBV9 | ASSLGGASTDTQY
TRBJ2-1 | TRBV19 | ASSPSGVYNEQF
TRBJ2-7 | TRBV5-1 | ASSFTSGSSYEQY
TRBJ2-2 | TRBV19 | ASTGGTGTGELF
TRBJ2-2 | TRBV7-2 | AIPRARTLNTGELF
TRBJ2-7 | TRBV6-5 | ASGTSGSGFEQY
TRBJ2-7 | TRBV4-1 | ASSQLPTESSYEQY
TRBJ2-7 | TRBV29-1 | SVGGGSEQY
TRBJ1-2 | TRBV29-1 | SVDRDRAAVGYGYT
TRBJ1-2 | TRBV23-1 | ASRPRTGRD
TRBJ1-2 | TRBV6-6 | ASSYSSTEGYT
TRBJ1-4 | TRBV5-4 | ASSLVGTGSEKLF
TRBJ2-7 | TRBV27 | ASSLTGGGHEQY
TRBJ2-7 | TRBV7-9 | ASSQGGRLAGYEQY
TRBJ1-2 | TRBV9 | ASSVAPTVNYGYT